Presented here are 19 T cell receptor beta chains from one specimen sequenced in a study of cytomegalovirus exposure and HLA in healthy donors. Here immunoSEQ multiplex PCR was the method, and the copy in TCRdb shows in-frame clones only, minus some. The table shows 100,000 to 150,000 clones, with roughly nine tenths occurring only once. The sample taken for sequencing was PBMCs. Every receptor here comes from a woman aged 18-29 years in good health and CMV-seronegative.

The CDR3 region is CASTYGGNTEAFF. The CDR3 nucleotides read TGTGCCAGCACGTACGGAGGGAACACTGAAGCTTTCTTT. The rearrangement uses TRBV25-1 and TRBJ1-1; D remains unclear. Per germline, CDR1 MGHDK and CDR2 SYGVNS. The V end lost 7 bases, the J end lost 1 base, and 10 bases lay between the germline ends. The CDR3 runs to 13 residues.

V usage is TRBV27 and J usage is TRBJ2-5; TRBD1 aligns across 9 bases. The CDR3 is 15 amino acids. CDR1 and CDR2 from the germline V gene are MNHEY and SMNVEV (reference sequence). V lost 6 bases, J lost 5 bases, and 10 bases stayed unmatched. CDR3 residues: CASRGWDREGETQYF. In DNA, the CDR3 is TGTGCCAGCAGGGGATGGGACAGGGAGGGGGAGACCCAGTACTTC.

The chain combines TRBV28 with TRBJ1-2; D gene ambiguous. Trimming stripped 2 bases from V and 11 bases from J, with 15 bases between. The CDR3 has 13 amino acids. CDR1 and CDR2 (germline): MDHEN, SYDVKM. The CDR3 sequence is CASSLASFRRYTF. The CDR3 nucleotides are TGTGCCAGCAGTTTAGCCTCCTTTCGGAGGTACACCTTC.

The chain couples TRBV7-8 to TRBJ2-2, with 7 bases that match TRBD2. V lost 5 bases to trimming and J lost 4 bases; unmatched junction nucleotides: 10. Germline CDR1 reads SGHVS; CDR2 reads FQNEAQ. The CDR3 loop spans 16 amino acids. This chain's CDR3 is CASSPTRGGSTGELFF. The CDR3 region has the DNA TGTGCCAGCAGCCCCACACGCGGGGGTAGCACCGGGGAGCTGTTTTTT.

The rearrangement joins TRBV9 to TRBJ2-5; 11 bases align to TRBD2. The CDR3 is 16 amino acids. Trimming cost V 4 bases and J 4 bases; bases outside gene matches: 9. CDR1 and CDR2 from the germline V gene are SGDLS and YYNGEE. CDR3 bases: TGTGCCAGCAGCCCCCGGGTAGCGGGAGGGCTAGAGACCCAGTACTTC. This codes for CASSPRVAGGLETQYF.

This clone came up once. V usage is TRBV2 and J usage is TRBJ1-2; 8 nucleotides line up with TRBD1. Unmatched junction bases numbered 3, after V lost 4 bases and J lost 2 bases. Germline CDR1 SNHLY, CDR2 FYNNEI. This CDR3 has 14 residues. The CDR3 coding sequence is TGTGCCAGCAGTGGGACAGGGACCAACTATGGCTACACCTTC. Its translation: CASSGTGTNYGYTF. Using reference TRBV2 and TRBJ1-2 for the parts outside the CDR3, the full variable domain is EPEVTQTPSHQVTQMGQEVILRCVPISNHLYFYWYRQILGQKVEFLVSFYNNEISEKSEIFDDQFSVERPDGSNFTLKIRSTKLEDSAMYFCASSGTGTNYGYTFGSGTRLTVV.

This clone was detected once. The chain employs TRBV6-5 and TRBJ1-1, with TRBD1 matching 12 bases. Germline values: CDR1 MNHEY, CDR2 SVGAGI. With V trimmed by 8 bases and J by 5 bases, 9 bases remained unmatched. This CDR3 spans 15 amino acids. This CDR3 is CASEPGQGALTEAFF. The DNA for the CDR3 is TGTGCCAGCGAACCGGGACAGGGGGCGCTTACTGAAGCTTTCTTT.

The chain is built from TRBV6-6 and TRBJ1-1; a weak D match, TRBD1 (6 bases). Trimming removed 5 bases from V and 4 bases from J, with 11 bases in between. CDR1 and CDR2 from the germline V gene are MNHNY and SVGAGI (reference sequence). CDR3 length: 13 residues. The DNA of the CDR3 is TGTGCCAGCAGTAGGGACACCCGCACTGAAGCTTTCTTT. Translating gives CASSRDTRTEAFF.

This rearrangement joins TRBV11-2 to TRBJ2-7, with D unresolved. The CDR3 sequence is 13 residues long. The V gene lost 1 base and the J gene lost 6 bases, with 10 bases spanning the gap. Germline V gene lookup returns CDR1 SGHAT and CDR2 FQNNGV. The CDR3 is CASSLAQSREQYF. DNA of the CDR3: TGTGCCAGCAGCTTAGCGCAGTCCCGCGAGCAGTACTTC.

V usage is TRBV2 and J usage is TRBJ2-3; 7 positions match TRBD2. The germline V gene encodes CDR1 SNHLY and CDR2 FYNNEI. The CDR3 runs 15 residues. V lost 11 bases and J lost 1; bases outside the gene matches: 12. CDR3 DNA sequence: TGTGCCGGCAACGCGGGAGTACTCGGCACAGATACGCAGTATTTT. The encoded protein is CAGNAGVLGTDTQYF. Filled out from reference TRBV2 and TRBJ2-3, the complete variable domain reads EPEVTQTPSHQVTQMGQEVILRCVPISNHLYFYWYRQILGQKVEFLVSFYNNEISEKSEIFDDQFSVERPDGSNFTLKIRSTKLEDSAMYFCAGNAGVLGTDTQYFGPGTRLTVL.

The chain recombines TRBV6-5 with TRBJ2-7, with 8 bases lining up with TRBD1. Looked up from germline, CDR1 is MNHEY and CDR2 is SVGAGI. Losses at the gene ends were 6 bases for V and 0 bases for J; bases not matched to a gene: 7. The CDR3 is 15 amino acids. CDR3 residues: CASRGGQGRSYEQYF. CDR3 in DNA: TGTGCCAGCAGGGGTGGACAGGGCCGCTCCTACGAGCAGTACTTC.

V and J are TRBV4-1 and TRBJ1-1, with D possibly being TRBD1 (5 bases). V was trimmed by 3 bases and J by 8 bases, leaving 31 bases between them. Germline V gene data show CDR1 as MGHRA and CDR2 as YSYEKL. This CDR3 has 19 amino acids. CDR3 sequence reads: CASSQESGLAGAEVGEAFF. CDR3 in DNA: TGCGCCAGCAGCCAGGAATCGGGACTAGCGGGAGCTGAGGTGGGGGAAGCTTTCTTT.

The V gene is TRBV15, the J gene TRBJ2-1; 7 bases fit TRBD2. CDR3 length: 16 residues. CDR1 LNHNV and CDR2 YYDKDF come from the germline V gene (reference sequence). With V trimmed by 2 bases and J by 0 bases, 4 bases remained unmatched. DNA for the CDR3: TGTGCCACCAGCAGAATCCGGACTAGCTCCTACAATGAGCAGTTCTTC. It yields the protein CATSRIRTSSYNEQFF.

The rearrangement uses TRBV9 and TRBJ2-1, with 12 bases aligning to TRBD2. The trim removed 3 bases at V and 8 bases at J, leaving 6 bases unmatched. The germline CDR1 and CDR2 sequences are SGDLS and YYNGEE. CDR3 length: 15 amino acids. CDR3 bases: TGTGCCAGCAGCGCGAGACTAGCGGGAGTCTATGAGCAGTTCTTC. Translation gives CASSARLAGVYEQFF.

The chain joins TRBV6-1 to TRBJ1-1; perhaps TRBD1 as D (5 bases). CDR3 size: 12 residues. Germline CDR1 MNHNS, CDR2 SASEGT. The ends were cut back, 8 bases at V and 5 bases at J, with 12 bases in the middle. This chain's CDR3 is CASRGRGTEAFF. CDR3 sequence (DNA): TGTGCCAGCCGGGGGAGGGGAACTGAAGCTTTCTTT.

The chain has TRBV18 and TRBJ2-7; 13 positions agree with TRBD2. Germline values: CDR1 KGHSH, CDR2 LQKENI. This CDR3 has 17 amino acids. V lost 3 bases to trimming and J lost 4 bases; unmatched junction nucleotides: 9. CDR3 DNA: TGTGCCAGCTCACCTACGACCGGGACTAGCGGGAAATACGAGCAGTACTTC. As protein: CASSPTTGTSGKYEQYF.

The gene calls are TRBV7-9 and TRBJ2-5, with TRBD1 matching 7 bases. Germline V gene data show CDR1 as SEHNR and CDR2 as FQNEAQ (reference sequence). There are 14 residues in the CDR3. V lost 5 bases, J lost 5 bases, and 8 bases stayed unmatched. The CDR3 DNA reads as TGTGCCAGCAGCCCAGATGACAGGGCCGAGACCCAGTACTTC. As protein: CASSPDDRAETQYF. The entire variable domain, with the rest obtained from reference TRBV7-9 and TRBJ2-5, is as follows: DTGVSQNPRHKITKRGQNVTFRCDPISEHNRLYWYRQTLGQGPEFLTYFQNEAQLEKSRLLSDRFSAERPKGSFSTLEIQRTEQGDSAMYLCASSPDDRAETQYFGPGTRLLVL.

The chain links TRBV6-5 to TRBJ2-7; no clear D gene. The ends were cut back, 6 bases at V and 2 bases at J, with 8 bases in the middle. CDR3 length: 12 residues. CDR1 MNHEY and CDR2 SVGAGI come from the germline V gene. In DNA form, the CDR3 reads TGTGCCAGCAGGACTGATCCCTACGAGCAGTACTTC. Protein product: CASRTDPYEQYF.

This sequence joins TRBV7-2 and TRBJ1-4; possible D gene TRBD1, 5 bases. CDR1 SGHTA and CDR2 FQGNSA come from the germline V gene. V was pared by 3 bases and J by 8 bases, with 10 bases between. This CDR3 is 13 amino acids long. In DNA, the CDR3 is TGTGCCAGCAGCTTGTGGGAGGGGGAAAAACTGTTTTTT. Encoded protein: CASSLWEGEKLFF.